This T cell receptor (beta chain) was documented in a study of blood T cell repertoires in COVID-19. Study background: There were acute and convalescent COVID-19 samples, and they came from the United States, Italy and Spain. T cells, B-cell-depleted T cells, or PBMCs provided the cDNA or gDNA that served as material.

Original processing notes: Estimation of nucleated cell counts was performed using reference gene primer amplification. TCRdb's copy holds only in-frame clones and misses some; the assay was immunoSEQ multiplex PCR. V, J and clone size are those of that table, while D and trimming were read from the DNA. The table has under 100,000 clones, around 90% seen once; the top ten hold roughly 3.5%. Germline CDR1 is LNHNV and CDR2 is YYDKDF (reference sequence). The CDR3 covers 12 residues. The germline V and J ends were trimmed by 5 bases and 7 bases, with 6 bases remaining between them. The TCR was taken from a woman aged 70-85 years with acute or convalescent COVID-19. The rearrangement links TRBV15 to TRBJ1-6; the D is unclear. The sequenced sample consisted of peripheral blood. The CDR3 protein is CATSARNSPLHF. The CDR3 region has the DNA TGTGCCACCAGCGCGAGGAATTCACCCCTCCACTTT. Full variable domain (remainder filled in from reference TRBV15 and TRBJ1-6): DAMVIQNPRYQVTQFGKPVTLSCSQTLNHNVMYWYQQKSSQAPKLLFHYYDKDFNNEADTPDNFQSRRPNTSFCFLDIRSPGLGDTAMYLCATSARNSPLHFGNGTRLTVT.